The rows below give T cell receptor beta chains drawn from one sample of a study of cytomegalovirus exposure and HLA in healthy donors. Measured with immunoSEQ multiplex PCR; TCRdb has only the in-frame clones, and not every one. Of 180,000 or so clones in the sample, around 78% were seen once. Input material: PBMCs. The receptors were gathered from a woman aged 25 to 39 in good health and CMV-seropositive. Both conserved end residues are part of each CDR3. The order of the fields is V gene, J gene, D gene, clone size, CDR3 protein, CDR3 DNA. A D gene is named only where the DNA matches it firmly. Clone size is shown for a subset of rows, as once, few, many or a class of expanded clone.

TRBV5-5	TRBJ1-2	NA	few	CASSLVLQGLSGYTF	TGTGCCAGCAGCTTGGTATTGCAGGGGCTAAGTGGCTACACCTTC
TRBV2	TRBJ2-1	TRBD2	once	CASGKRGNEQFF	TGTGCCAGCGGGAAGCGGGGCAATGAGCAGTTCTTC
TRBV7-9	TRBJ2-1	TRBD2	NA	CASSYPGTSSPHEQFF	TGTGCCAGCAGCTACCCCGGGACTAGCAGTCCCCATGAGCAGTTCTTC
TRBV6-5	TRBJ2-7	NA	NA	CASSYPTGTGYEQYF	TGTGCCAGCAGTTACCCTACAGGTACGGGCTACGAGCAGTACTTC
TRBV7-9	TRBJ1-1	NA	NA	CASSLAGQNTEAFF	TGTGCCAGCAGCTTAGCAGGACAGAACACTGAAGCTTTCTTT
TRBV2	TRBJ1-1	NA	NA	CAIGGRNTEAFF	TGTGCCATCGGGGGGAGGAACACTGAAGCTTTCTTT
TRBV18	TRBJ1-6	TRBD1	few	CASSPGGTGNSPLHF	TGTGCCAGCTCACCCGGGGGGACAGGGAATTCACCCCTCCACTTT
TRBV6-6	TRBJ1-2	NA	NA	CASAKGSGYTF	TGTGCCAGCGCAAAAGGGAGTGGCTACACCTTC
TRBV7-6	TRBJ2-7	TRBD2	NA	CASSAGLAATYEQYF	TGTGCCAGCAGCGCGGGACTAGCGGCGACCTACGAGCAGTACTTC
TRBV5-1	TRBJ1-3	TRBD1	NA	CASSLDPTGASGNTIYF	TGCGCCAGCAGCTTGGATCCTACAGGGGCGTCAGGAAACACCATATATTTT
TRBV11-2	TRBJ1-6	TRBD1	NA	CASSPTKTGNNSPLHF	TGTGCCAGCAGCCCAACCAAGACAGGGAACAATTCACCCCTCCACTTT
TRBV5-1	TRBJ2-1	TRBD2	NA	CASSLGGTSGGPSSYNEQFF	TGCGCCAGCAGCTTGGGGGGGACTAGCGGGGGTCCCAGCTCCTACAATGAGCAGTTCTTC
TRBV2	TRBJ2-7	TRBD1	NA	CASGWDRGGEQYF	TGTGCCAGCGGTTGGGACAGGGGCGGCGAGCAGTACTTC
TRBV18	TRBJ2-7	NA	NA	CASSPPSSYEQYF	TGTGCCAGCTCACCTCCGAGCTCCTACGAGCAGTACTTC
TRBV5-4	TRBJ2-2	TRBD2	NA	CASSFGLAGAYTGELFF	TGTGCCAGCAGTTTCGGACTAGCGGGGGCCTACACCGGGGAGCTGTTTTTT
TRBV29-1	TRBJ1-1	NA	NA	CSVERNGGVEAFF	TGCAGCGTTGAGCGAAACGGAGGGGTTGAAGCTTTCTTT
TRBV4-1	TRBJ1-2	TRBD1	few	CASSQVYGGGKRYTF	TGCGCCAGCAGCCAAGTATATGGAGGGGGCAAACGCTACACCTTC
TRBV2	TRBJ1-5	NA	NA	CASSERDTAQHF	TGTGCCAGCAGCGAACGGGACACCGCCCAGCATTTT
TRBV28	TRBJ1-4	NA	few	CASRETGRGEKLFF	TGTGCCAGCAGGGAAACAGGGCGAGGGGAAAAACTGTTTTTT
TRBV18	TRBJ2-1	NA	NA	CASSQAGTDIGEQFF	TGTGCCAGCTCACAAGCGGGTACCGATATTGGTGAGCAGTTCTTC
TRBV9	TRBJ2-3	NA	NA	CASSVAVVDTQYF	TGTGCCAGCAGCGTAGCAGTGGTAGATACGCAGTATTTT
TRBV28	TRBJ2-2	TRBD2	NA	CGAGGYTGELFF	TGTGGGGCGGGGGGATACACCGGGGAGCTGTTTTTT
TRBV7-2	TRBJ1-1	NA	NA	CASTLFQGGTEAFF	TGTGCCAGCACACTTTTCCAGGGCGGCACTGAAGCTTTCTTT
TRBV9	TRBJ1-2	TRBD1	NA	CASSALGQGAYGYTF	TGTGCCAGCAGCGCCCTTGGACAGGGGGCTTATGGCTACACCTTC
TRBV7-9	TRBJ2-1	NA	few	CASSLARGQKRYNEQFF	TGTGCCAGCAGCTTAGCGCGGGGACAGAAACGCTACAATGAGCAGTTCTTC
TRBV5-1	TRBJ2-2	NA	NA	CATTGNTGELFF	TGCGCCACCACGGGGAACACCGGGGAGCTGTTTTTT
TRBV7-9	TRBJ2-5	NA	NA	CASSLPLEETQYF	TGTGCCAGCAGCTTACCATTAGAAGAGACCCAGTACTTC
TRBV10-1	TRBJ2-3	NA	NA	CASSTSRGTDTQYF	TGCGCCAGCAGCACCTCCAGGGGCACAGATACGCAGTATTTT
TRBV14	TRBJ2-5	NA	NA	CASSRLQGLETQYF	TGTGCCAGCAGCCGCTTACAGGGATTAGAGACCCAGTACTTC
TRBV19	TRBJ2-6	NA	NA	CAGGSVGANVLTF	TGTGCCGGAGGGTCTGTTGGGGCCAACGTCCTGACTTTC
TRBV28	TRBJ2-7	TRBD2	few	CASTGSGSYYEQYF	TGTGCCAGCACCGGTAGCGGGAGTTATTACGAGCAGTACTTC
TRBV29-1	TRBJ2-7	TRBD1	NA	CSVSGGQGIRLEYF	TGCAGCGTTTCGGGGGGACAGGGAATAAGGCTGGAGTACTTC
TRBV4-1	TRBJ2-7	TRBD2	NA	CASSPRGGGVGEQYF	TGCGCCAGCAGCCCCCGGGGCGGGGGGGTCGGCGAGCAGTACTTC
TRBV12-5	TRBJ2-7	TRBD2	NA	CASGLSPTSGSEQYF	TGTGCTAGTGGTTTGTCCCCAACTAGCGGGAGCGAGCAGTACTTC
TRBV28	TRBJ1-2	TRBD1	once	CASSLQGVRAGYTF	TGTGCCAGCAGTTTACAGGGGGTAAGGGCTGGCTACACCTTC
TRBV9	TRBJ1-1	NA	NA	CASSVGGPTEAFF	TGTGCCAGCAGCGTCGGGGGGCCTACTGAAGCTTTCTTT
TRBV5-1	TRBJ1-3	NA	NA	CASSLVPSSGNTIYF	TGCGCCAGCAGCTTGGTTCCGAGCTCTGGAAACACCATATATTTT
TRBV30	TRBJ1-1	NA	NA	CAWSVQQNTEAFF	TGTGCCTGGAGTGTACAGCAGAACACTGAAGCTTTCTTT
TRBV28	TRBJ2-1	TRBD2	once	CASSLIWGSGGLEQFF	TGTGCCAGCAGTTTAATCTGGGGGAGCGGGGGGCTTGAGCAGTTCTTC
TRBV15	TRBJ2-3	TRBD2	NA	CATSWTSGIGDTQYF	TGTGCCACCAGCTGGACTAGCGGCATCGGGGATACGCAGTATTTT
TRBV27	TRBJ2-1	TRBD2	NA	CASSSHFSGGRYNEQFF	TGTGCCAGCAGTTCCCACTTTAGCGGGGGCCGCTACAATGAGCAGTTCTTC
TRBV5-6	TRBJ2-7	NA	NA	CASSFDTSSYEQYF	TGTGCCAGCAGCTTCGACACCTCCTCCTACGAGCAGTACTTC
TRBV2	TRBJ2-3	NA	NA	CASSVRVQGGPLTDTQYF	TGTGCCAGCAGTGTGCGGGTCCAGGGGGGCCCTCTCACAGATACGCAGTATTTT
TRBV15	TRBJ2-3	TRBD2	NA	CATSRPLGLAGDGITDTQYF	TGTGCCACCAGCAGACCACTGGGACTAGCGGGAGACGGGATCACAGATACGCAGTATTTT
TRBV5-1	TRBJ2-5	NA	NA	CASSFGQGRETQYF	TGCGCCAGCAGCTTCGGACAAGGGAGGGAGACCCAGTACTTC
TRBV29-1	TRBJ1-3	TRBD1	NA	CSVRTGNSGNTIYF	TGCAGCGTACGGACAGGGAACTCTGGAAACACCATATATTTT
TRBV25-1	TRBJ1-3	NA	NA	CASSESGTPSNTIYF	TGTGCCAGCAGTGAATCAGGGACTCCCTCAAACACCATATATTTT
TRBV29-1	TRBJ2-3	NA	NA	CSVEGPSTQYF	TGCAGCGTTGAAGGGCCCTCTACGCAGTATTTT
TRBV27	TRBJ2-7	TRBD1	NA	CASSKTGTAYYSSYEQYF	TGTGCCAGCAGTAAAACTGGGACAGCTTACTATAGCTCCTACGAGCAGTACTTC
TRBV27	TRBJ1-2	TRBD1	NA	CASSLSRGKNYGYTF	TGTGCCAGCAGTTTATCCAGGGGGAAAAACTATGGCTACACCTTC
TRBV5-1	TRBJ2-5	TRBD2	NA	CASSLTSGSWETQYF	TGCGCCAGCAGTTTGACTAGCGGGAGTTGGGAGACCCAGTACTTC
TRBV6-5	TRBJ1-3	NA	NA	CASSYSGSGGNTIYF	TGTGCCAGCAGTTACTCTGGCTCCGGGGGAAACACCATATATTTT
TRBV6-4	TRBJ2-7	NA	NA	CASSVHYEQYF	TGTGCCAGCAGTGTCCACTACGAGCAGTACTTC
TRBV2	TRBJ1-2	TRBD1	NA	CASSEHRQGLLFGYTF	TGTGCCAGCAGCGAGCACCGACAGGGTTTATTATTCGGCTACACCTTC